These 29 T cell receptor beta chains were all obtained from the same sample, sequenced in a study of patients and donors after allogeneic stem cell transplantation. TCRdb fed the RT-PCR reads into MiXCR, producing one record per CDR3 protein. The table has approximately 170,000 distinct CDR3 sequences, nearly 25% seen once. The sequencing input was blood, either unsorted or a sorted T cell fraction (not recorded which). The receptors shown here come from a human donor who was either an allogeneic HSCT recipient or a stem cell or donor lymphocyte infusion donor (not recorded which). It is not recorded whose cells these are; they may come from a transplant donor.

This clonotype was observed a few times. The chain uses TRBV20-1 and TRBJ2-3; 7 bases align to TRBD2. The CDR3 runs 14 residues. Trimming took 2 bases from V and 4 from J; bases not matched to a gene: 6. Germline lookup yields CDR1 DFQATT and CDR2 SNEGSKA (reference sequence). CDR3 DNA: TGCAGTGCTAGACGGGGGGAGCTTGCAGATACGCAGTATTTT. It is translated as CSARRGELADTQYF.

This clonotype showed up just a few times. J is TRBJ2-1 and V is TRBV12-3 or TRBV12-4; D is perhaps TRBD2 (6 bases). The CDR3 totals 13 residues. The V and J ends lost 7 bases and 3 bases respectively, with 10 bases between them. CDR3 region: CASTGDYYNEQFF. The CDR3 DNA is TGTGCCAGCACGGGAGATTACTACAATGAGCAGTTCTTC.

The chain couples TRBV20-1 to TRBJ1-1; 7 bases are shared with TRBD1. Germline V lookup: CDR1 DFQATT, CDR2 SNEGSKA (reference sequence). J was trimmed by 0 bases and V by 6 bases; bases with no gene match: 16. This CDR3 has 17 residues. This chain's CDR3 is CSAHNPRDSLMNTEAFF. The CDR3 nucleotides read TGCAGTGCCCACAACCCCCGGGACAGCCTTATGAACACTGAAGCTTTCTTT.

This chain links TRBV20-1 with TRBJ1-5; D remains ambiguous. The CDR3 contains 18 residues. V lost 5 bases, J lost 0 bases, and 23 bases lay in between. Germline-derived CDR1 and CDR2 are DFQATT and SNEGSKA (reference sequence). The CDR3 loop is CSASYGEPTTYSNQPQHF. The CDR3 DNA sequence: TGCAGTGCTTCCTATGGGGAGCCGACAACATATAGCAATCAGCCCCAGCATTTT.

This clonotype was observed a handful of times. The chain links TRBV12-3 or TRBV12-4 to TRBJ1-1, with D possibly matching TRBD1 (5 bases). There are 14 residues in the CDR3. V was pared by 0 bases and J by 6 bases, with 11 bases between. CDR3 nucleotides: TGTGCCAGCAGTTTAGCAGGGGTGAGCGCTGAAGCTTTCTTT. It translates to CASSLAGVSAEAFF.

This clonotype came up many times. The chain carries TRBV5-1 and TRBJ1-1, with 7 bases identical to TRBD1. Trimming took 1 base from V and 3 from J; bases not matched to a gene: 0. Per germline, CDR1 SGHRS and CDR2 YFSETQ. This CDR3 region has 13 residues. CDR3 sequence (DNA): TGCGCCAGCAGCTTGACAGGGGACACTGAAGCTTTCTTT. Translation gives CASSLTGDTEAFF. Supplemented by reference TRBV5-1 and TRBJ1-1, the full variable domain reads KAGVTQTPRYLIKTRGQQVTLSCSPISGHRSVSWYQQTPGQGLQFLFEYFSETQRNKGNFPGRFSGRQFSNSRSEMNVSTLELGDSALYLCASSLTGDTEAFFGQGTRLTVV.

The CDR3, as DNA: TGTGCCAGCACCCTCCGAGGCGGGACAGGGCTCAACTATGGCTACACCTTC. This sequence encodes CASTLRGGTGLNYGYTF. The J gene is TRBJ1-2, the V gene TRBV7-2; 9 bases map to TRBD1. Trimming took 7 bases from V and 2 from J; bases not matched to a gene: 14. Per germline, CDR1 SGHTA and CDR2 FQGNSA. The CDR3 consists of 17 residues.

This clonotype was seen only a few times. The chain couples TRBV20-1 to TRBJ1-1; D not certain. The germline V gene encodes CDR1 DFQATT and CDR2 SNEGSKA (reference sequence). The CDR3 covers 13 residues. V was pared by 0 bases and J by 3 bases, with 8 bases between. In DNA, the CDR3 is TGCAGTGCTAGAGATTCACCTTACACTGAAGCTTTCTTT. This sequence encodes CSARDSPYTEAFF.

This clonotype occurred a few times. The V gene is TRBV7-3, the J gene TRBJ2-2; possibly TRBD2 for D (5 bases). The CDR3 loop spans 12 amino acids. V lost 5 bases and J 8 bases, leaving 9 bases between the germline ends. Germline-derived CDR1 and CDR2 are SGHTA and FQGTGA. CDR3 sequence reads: CASSPPGGELFF. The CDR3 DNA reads TGTGCCAGCAGCCCCCCGGGGGGGGAGCTGTTTTTT.

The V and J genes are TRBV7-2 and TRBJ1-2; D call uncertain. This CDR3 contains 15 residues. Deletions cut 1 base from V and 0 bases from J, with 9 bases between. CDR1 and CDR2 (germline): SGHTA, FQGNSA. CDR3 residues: CASSLVRPANYGYTF. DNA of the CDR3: TGTGCCAGCAGCTTAGTCCGACCAGCTAACTATGGCTACACCTTC.

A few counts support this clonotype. CDR3 sequence (DNA): TGTGCCACCAGTGAACCGACAGGACCCGATAACTATGGCTACACCTTC. It yields the protein CATSEPTGPDNYGYTF. The chain links TRBV24-1 to TRBJ1-2; maybe TRBD1 (6 bases). Germline loops: CDR1 KGHDR, CDR2 SFDVKD. This CDR3 spans 16 amino acids. V shed 4 bases and J shed 1 base, with 15 bases lying between them.

The CDR3 nucleotides read TGTGCCAGCCTGCACCCTAGCTCCTACGAGCAGTACTTC. Protein sequence: CASLHPSSYEQYF. The genes are TRBV12-3 or TRBV12-4 and TRBJ2-7; D uncertain. The CDR3 runs to 13 residues. V was cut by 8 bases and J by 0 bases, with 11 bases left in between.

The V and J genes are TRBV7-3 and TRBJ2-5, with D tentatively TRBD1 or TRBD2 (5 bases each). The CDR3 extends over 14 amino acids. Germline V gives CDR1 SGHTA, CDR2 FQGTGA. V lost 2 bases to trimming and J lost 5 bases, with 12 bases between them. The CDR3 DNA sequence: TGTGCCAGCAGCTTAGGGGGAAATGGGGAGACCCAGTACTTC. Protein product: CASSLGGNGETQYF. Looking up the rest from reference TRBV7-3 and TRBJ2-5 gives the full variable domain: GAGVSQTPSNKVTEKGKYVELRCDPISGHTALYWYRQSLGQGPEFLIYFQGTGAADDSGLPNDRFFAVRPEGSVSTLKIQRTERGDSAVYLCASSLGGNGETQYFGPGTRLLVL.

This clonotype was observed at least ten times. This chain's CDR3 is CASSSGGQNYGYTF. CDR3 nucleotide sequence: TGTGCCAGCAGTTCAGGGGGGCAGAACTATGGCTACACCTTC. The chain employs TRBV12-3 or TRBV12-4 and TRBJ1-2, with 7 bases that match TRBD1. The CDR3 has 14 residues. The trim removed 4 bases at V and 2 bases at J, leaving 4 bases unmatched.

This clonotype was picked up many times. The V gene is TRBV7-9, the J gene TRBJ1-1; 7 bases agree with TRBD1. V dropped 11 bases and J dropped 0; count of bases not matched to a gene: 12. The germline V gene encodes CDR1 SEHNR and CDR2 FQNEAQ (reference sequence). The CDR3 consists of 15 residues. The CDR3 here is CAGRKPGQLNTEAFF. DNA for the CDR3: TGTGCCGGTAGGAAACCGGGACAGTTGAACACTGAAGCTTTCTTT.

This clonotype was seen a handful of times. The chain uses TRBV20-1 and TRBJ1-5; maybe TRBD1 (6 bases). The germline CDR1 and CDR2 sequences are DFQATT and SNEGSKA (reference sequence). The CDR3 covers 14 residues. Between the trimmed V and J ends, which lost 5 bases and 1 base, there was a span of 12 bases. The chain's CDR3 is CSALQGRSNQPQHF. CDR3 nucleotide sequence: TGCAGTGCTCTCCAGGGGCGGAGCAATCAGCCCCAGCATTTT.

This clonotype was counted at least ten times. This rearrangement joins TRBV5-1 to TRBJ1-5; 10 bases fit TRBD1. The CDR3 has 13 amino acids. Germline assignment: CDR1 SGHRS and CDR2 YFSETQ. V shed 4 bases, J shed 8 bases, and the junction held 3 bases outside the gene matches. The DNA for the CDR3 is TGCGCCAGCAGCCGGGACAGGGGTGAGCCCCAGCATTTT. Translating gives CASSRDRGEPQHF.

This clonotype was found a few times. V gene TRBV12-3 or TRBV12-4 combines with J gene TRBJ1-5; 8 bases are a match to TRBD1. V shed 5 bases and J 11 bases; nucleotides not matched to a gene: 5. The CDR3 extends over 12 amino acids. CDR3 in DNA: TGTGCCAGCAGTCCACGACAGGGGTCCCAGCATTTT. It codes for CASSPRQGSQHF.

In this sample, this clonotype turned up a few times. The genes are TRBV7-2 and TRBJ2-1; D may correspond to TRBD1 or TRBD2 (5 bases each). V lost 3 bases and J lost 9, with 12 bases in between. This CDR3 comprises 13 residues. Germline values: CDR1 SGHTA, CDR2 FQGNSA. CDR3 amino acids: CASSFGWGSEQFF. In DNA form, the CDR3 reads TGTGCCAGCAGCTTCGGTTGGGGGAGTGAGCAGTTCTTC.

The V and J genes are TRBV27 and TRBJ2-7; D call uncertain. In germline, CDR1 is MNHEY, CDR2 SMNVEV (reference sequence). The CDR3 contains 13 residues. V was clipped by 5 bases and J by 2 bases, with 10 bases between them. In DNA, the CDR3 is TGTGCCAGCAGTCCAAACCCAACCTACGAGCAGTACTTC. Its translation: CASSPNPTYEQYF.

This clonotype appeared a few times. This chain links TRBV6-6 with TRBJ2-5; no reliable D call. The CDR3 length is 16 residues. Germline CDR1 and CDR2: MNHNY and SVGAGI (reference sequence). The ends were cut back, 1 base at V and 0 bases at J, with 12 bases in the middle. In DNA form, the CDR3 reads TGTGCCAGCAGTTACTATGGGCGGCCCTACCAAGAGACCCAGTACTTC. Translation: CASSYYGRPYQETQYF.

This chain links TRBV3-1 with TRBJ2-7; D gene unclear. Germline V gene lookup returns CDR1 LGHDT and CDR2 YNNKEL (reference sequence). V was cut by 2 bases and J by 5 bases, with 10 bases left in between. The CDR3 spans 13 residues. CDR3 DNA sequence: TGTGCCAGCAGCCAAAAGAGTATGGACGAGCAGTACTTC. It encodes CASSQKSMDEQYF.

The CDR3 loop is CASSPSPGSGNTIYF. CDR3 nucleotides: TGTGCCAGCTCACCATCCCCAGGCTCTGGAAACACCATATATTTT. V gene TRBV18 combines with J gene TRBJ1-3; unclear D gene. V was shortened by 2 bases and J by 0 bases, with 8 bases between the two germline ends. The germline gives CDR1 KGHSH, CDR2 LQKENI. This CDR3 is 15 amino acids long.

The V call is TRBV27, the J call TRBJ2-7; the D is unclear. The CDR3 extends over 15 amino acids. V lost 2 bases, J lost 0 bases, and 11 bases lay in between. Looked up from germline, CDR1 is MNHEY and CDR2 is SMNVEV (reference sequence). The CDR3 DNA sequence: TGTGCCAGCAGTTTACACCAGGCATTCTCCTACGAGCAGTACTTC. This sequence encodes CASSLHQAFSYEQYF.

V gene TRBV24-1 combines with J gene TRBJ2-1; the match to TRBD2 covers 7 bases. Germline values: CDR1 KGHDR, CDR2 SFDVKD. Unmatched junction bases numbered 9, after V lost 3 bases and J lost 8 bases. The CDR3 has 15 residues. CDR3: CATSDLREGRDEQFF. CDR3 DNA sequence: TGTGCCACCAGTGATCTGAGGGAGGGCCGGGATGAGCAGTTCTTC.

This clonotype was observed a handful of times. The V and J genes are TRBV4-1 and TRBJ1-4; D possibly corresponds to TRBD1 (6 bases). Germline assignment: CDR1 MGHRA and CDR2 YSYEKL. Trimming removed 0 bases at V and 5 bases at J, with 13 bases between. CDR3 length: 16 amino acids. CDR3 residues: CASSQDPGGGNEKLFF. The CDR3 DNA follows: TGCGCCAGCAGCCAAGATCCCGGGGGCGGCAATGAAAAACTGTTTTTT.

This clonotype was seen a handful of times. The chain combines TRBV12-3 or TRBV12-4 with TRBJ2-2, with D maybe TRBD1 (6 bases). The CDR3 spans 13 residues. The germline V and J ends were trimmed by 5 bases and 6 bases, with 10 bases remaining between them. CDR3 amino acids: CASSPTGSGELFF. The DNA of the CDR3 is TGTGCCAGCAGTCCAACAGGGTCCGGGGAGCTGTTTTTT.

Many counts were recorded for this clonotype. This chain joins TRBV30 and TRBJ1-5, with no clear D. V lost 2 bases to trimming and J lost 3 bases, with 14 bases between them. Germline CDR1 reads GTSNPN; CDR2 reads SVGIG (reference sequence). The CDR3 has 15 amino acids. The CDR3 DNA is TGTGCCTGGAGTTTGAAGGGCCCACTCAATCAGCCCCAGCATTTT. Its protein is CAWSLKGPLNQPQHF.

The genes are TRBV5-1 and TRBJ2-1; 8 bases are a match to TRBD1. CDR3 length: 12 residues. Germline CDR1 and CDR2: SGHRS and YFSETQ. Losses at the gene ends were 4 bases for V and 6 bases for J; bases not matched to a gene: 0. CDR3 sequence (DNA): TGCGCCAGCAGCACAGGGGGCAATGAGCAGTTCTTC. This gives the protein CASSTGGNEQFF.